Each of the 9 T cell receptor beta chains below was sequenced from the same sample in a study of molecular identifiers for immune sequencing clone quantification. TCRdb called the PCR reads again in MiXCR, with one record for every CDR3 protein. Of over 600,000 distinct CDR3 sequences listed, about 20% were seen once; the top ten hold 0.85%. The sample taken for sequencing was naive CD8+ T cells from blood, with Jurkat cell RNA spiked in. Subset specified: FACS-sorted CD8+CD4-CCR7+CD45RA+ naive T cells. Source of these receptors: a human donor in good health. Some libraries in this study had Jurkat cell RNA spiked in.

In this sample, this clonotype turned up many times. The chain has TRBV2 and TRBJ2-7; 9 nucleotides match TRBD1. Germline V CDR1 and CDR2: SNHLY, FYNNEI. The CDR3 extends over 14 amino acids. Trimming at V came to 6 bases and at J to 5 bases, leaving 8 bases not matched to a gene. CDR3 nucleotide sequence: TGTGCCAGCAGGCCCGGGACAGGGTCCCACGAGCAGTACTTC. Protein product: CASRPGTGSHEQYF.

This clonotype was seen at least ten times. The CDR3, as DNA: TGTGCCAGCAGCGAGCTTAGCGTGTACAATGAGCAGTTCTTC. As protein: CASSELSVYNEQFF. The chain couples TRBV7-8 to TRBJ2-1, with D maybe TRBD2 (5 bases). The ends were cut back, 5 bases at V and 4 bases at J, with 12 bases in the middle. Germline V gives CDR1 SGHVS, CDR2 FQNEAQ. This CDR3 region has 14 residues.

The table lists this clonotype with many counts. The rearrangement links TRBV7-9 to TRBJ2-7; D is possibly TRBD1 (6 bases). This CDR3 spans 14 amino acids. V was pared by 5 bases and J by 9 bases, with 20 bases between. The germline V gene has CDR1 SEHNR and CDR2 FQNEAQ (reference sequence). The CDR3 nucleotides read TGTGCCAGCAGCGAATCACCGGACAGTTCTGGGCAGTACTTC. It is translated as CASSESPDSSGQYF.

Regarding this clonotype: A much larger clone lies one base from this, so it may be a read error. The CDR3 region is CASWSSGQEKYF. The CDR3 region has the DNA TGTGCCAGTTGGTCCTCGGGACAGGAGAAGTACTTC. The chain joins TRBV19 to TRBJ2-4; the match to TRBD1 covers 8 bases. Germline V CDR1 and CDR2: LNHDA, SQIVND (reference sequence). After removal of 8 bases from V and 14 bases from J, the junction contained 11 bases not matched to a gene. This CDR3 comprises 12 residues.

The table lists this clonotype with a few counts. This chain joins TRBV28 and TRBJ2-7; 10 bases match TRBD2. The germline CDR1 and CDR2 sequences are MDHEN and SYDVKM. Germline trimming cut 5 bases from V and 5 bases from J; bases unmatched to any gene: 9. The CDR3 is 15 amino acids. Written as DNA, the CDR3 is TGTGCCAGCAGTCACGTTACTAGCGGGACCCACGAGCAGTACTTC. Amino acids: CASSHVTSGTHEQYF.

In its sample, this clonotype was seen many times. V is TRBV7-2 and J is TRBJ2-7; TRBD2 aligns across 7 bases. This CDR3 has 14 amino acids. With 3 bases clipped from V and 0 bases from J, the junction kept 2 bases outside the gene matches. Germline CDR1 SGHTA, CDR2 FQGNSA. CDR3 amino acids: CASSFGGGSYEQYF. The CDR3 DNA is TGTGCCAGCAGCTTCGGCGGGGGCTCCTACGAGCAGTACTTC.

Ten or more counts support this clonotype. J is TRBJ2-5 and V is TRBV20-1, with 13 bases that match TRBD2. Germline CDR1 reads DFQATT; CDR2 reads SNEGSKA (reference sequence). The junction had 7 bases not matched to a gene; V was cut back by 1 base and J by 5 bases. The CDR3 extends over 16 amino acids. The CDR3 sequence is CSARGTSGSDLETQYF. In DNA, the CDR3 is TGCAGTGCTAGAGGGACTAGCGGGAGCGATTTGGAGACCCAGTACTTC.

Remarks on this clonotype: A much bigger clone sits one base away, suggesting this may be a read error. The J gene is TRBJ2-7, the V gene TRBV12-3 or TRBV12-4; 9 bases are a match to TRBD1. V lost 6 bases and J lost 3; bases outside the gene matches: 3. CDR3 length: 13 residues. CDR3 amino acids: CASRRQGGYEQYF. The CDR3 DNA reads TGTGCCAGCAGGAGACAGGGGGGCTACGAGCAGTACTTC.

At least ten counts were recorded for this clonotype. J is TRBJ2-7 and V is TRBV5-1; no firm D call. This CDR3 is 16 amino acids long. The V end was cut by 0 bases, the J end by 0 bases, with 13 bases between. Germline loops: CDR1 SGHRS, CDR2 YFSETQ. The CDR3 region is CASSLDPYSRSYEQYF. The CDR3 DNA sequence: TGCGCCAGCAGCTTGGACCCTTACAGTCGCTCCTACGAGCAGTACTTC.